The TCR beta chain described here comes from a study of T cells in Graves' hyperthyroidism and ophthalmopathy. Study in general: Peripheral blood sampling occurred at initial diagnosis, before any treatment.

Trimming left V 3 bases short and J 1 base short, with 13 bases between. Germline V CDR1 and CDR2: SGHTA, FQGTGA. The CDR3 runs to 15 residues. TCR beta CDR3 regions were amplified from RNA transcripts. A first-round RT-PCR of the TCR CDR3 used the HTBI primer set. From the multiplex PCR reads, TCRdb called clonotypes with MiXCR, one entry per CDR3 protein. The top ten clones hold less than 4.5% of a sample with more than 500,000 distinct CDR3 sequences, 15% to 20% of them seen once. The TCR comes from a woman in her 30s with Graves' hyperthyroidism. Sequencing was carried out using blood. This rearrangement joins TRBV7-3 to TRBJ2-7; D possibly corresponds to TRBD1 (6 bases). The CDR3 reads CASSFAGTPSYEQYF. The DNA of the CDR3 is TGTGCCAGCAGCTTCGCCGGGACACCTTCCTACGAGCAGTACTTC.